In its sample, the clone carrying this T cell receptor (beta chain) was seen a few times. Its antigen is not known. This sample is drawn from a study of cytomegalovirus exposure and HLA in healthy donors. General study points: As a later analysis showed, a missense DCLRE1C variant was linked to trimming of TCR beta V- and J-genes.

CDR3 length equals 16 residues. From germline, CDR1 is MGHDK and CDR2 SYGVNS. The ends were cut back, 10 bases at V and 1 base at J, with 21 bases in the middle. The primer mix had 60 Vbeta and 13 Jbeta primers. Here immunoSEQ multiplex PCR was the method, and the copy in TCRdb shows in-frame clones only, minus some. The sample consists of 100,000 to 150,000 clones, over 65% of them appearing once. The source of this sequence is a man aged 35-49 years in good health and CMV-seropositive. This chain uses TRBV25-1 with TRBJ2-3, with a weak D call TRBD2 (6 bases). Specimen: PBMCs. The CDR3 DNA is TGTGCCACCCCCGGAGCGGGCCCTCCTGGCACAGATACGCAGTATTTT. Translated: CATPGAGPPGTDTQYF.